These 25 T cell receptor beta chains were all obtained from the same sample, sequenced in a study of Ad26.COV2.S vaccination and SARS-CoV-2 variants. This table comes from immunoSEQ multiplex PCR, and its TCRdb copy is limited to in-frame clones, with some not included. The table has 180,000 or so clones, roughly 87% seen once; the top ten hold around 6.1%. The material was peripheral blood, obtained after recovery from COVID-19. The receptors were sampled from a human donor who had recovered from COVID-19.

The chain uses TRBV6-5 and TRBJ1-2; weak D call: TRBD1 (5 bases). The V gene's germline CDR1 is MNHEY and CDR2 SVGAGI. The CDR3 runs 15 residues. V was clipped by 1 base and J by 6 bases, with 15 bases between them. The CDR3 coding sequence is TGTGCCAGCAGTTACTGGGGACGGGAGGAGGATGGCTACACCTTC. Protein product: CASSYWGREEDGYTF.

Details on this clone: A read error may produce the germline difference seen at one junction end. This chain links TRBV12-3 or TRBV12-4 with TRBJ2-1, with a weak D call TRBD1 (6 bases). The CDR3 contains 11 residues. CDR3 in amino acids: CASTQGNGQFF. For the CDR3, the DNA is TGTGCCAGCACACAGGGTAATGGGCAGTTCTTC.

The chain recombines TRBV7-6 with TRBJ1-6; 9 bases fit TRBD1. This CDR3 contains 16 residues. Germline-derived CDR1 and CDR2 are SGHVS and FNYEAQ. V dropped 0 bases and J dropped 4; count of bases not matched to a gene: 1. DNA of the CDR3: TGTGCCAGCAGCTTAGCCGGGACAGGGTATAATTCACCCCTCCACTTT. It specifies CASSLAGTGYNSPLHF.

The chain joins TRBV6-5 to TRBJ2-7; D unclear. The CDR3 length is 13 residues. V was pared by 8 bases and J by 2 bases, with 13 bases between. CDR1 and CDR2 from the germline V gene are MNHEY and SVGAGI. CDR3 sequence (DNA): TGTGCCAGCGTTCTAGAGCAGCCCTACGAGCAGTACTTC. It yields the protein CASVLEQPYEQYF.

This chain connects TRBV2 to TRBJ1-6, with D unclear. CDR1 is SNHLY and CDR2 is FYNNEI in the germline V gene. V lost 5 bases to trimming and J lost 6 bases, with 5 bases between them. The CDR3 is 12 amino acids. The CDR3 loop is CASSRSNSPLHF. CDR3 nucleotide sequence: TGTGCCAGCAGTCGGAGTAATTCACCCCTCCACTTT.

In the case of this clone: At one end, the junction sequence differs from germline, possibly due to a read error. V and J are TRBV2 and TRBJ2-4; 7 nucleotides line up with TRBD2. Germline V lookup: CDR1 SNHLY, CDR2 FYNNEI. CDR3 length: 11 residues. The CDR3: CASGLDHPRDF. DNA of the CDR3: TGTGCCAGCGGACTAGATCACCCTAGGGACTTC.

With respect to this clone: Additional DNA sequences in this sample encode the identical CDR3. The J gene is TRBJ1-4, the V gene TRBV9; D is perhaps TRBD1 (5 bases). The CDR3 has 14 amino acids. Germline V gene data show CDR1 as SGDLS and CDR2 as YYNGEE. The germline V and J ends were trimmed by 0 bases and 5 bases, with 8 bases remaining between them. The chain's CDR3 is CASSVDRGNEKLFF. The CDR3 DNA reads as TGTGCCAGCAGCGTAGATAGGGGAAATGAAAAACTGTTTTTT.

The chain uses TRBV5-5 and TRBJ1-5; D gene uncertain. Per the germline V gene, CDR1 is SGHKS and CDR2 is YYEKEE (reference sequence). Trimming stripped 0 bases from V and 6 bases from J, with 10 bases between. The CDR3 sequence is 14 residues long. In DNA form, the CDR3 reads TGTGCCAGCAGCTTGGGGCCCCTGGTTCAGCCCCAGCATTTT. Encoded protein: CASSLGPLVQPQHF.

The chain joins TRBV19 to TRBJ2-1, with 11 positions matching TRBD2. The CDR3 length is 15 residues. The germline V gene encodes CDR1 LNHDA and CDR2 SQIVND (reference sequence). The V and J ends lost 5 bases and 2 bases, in that order; junction bases with no gene match: 2. CDR3 amino acids: CASSPLAGAYNEQFF. CDR3 bases: TGTGCCAGTAGTCCACTAGCGGGAGCCTACAATGAGCAGTTCTTC.

The gene calls are TRBV12-3 or TRBV12-4 and TRBJ1-1, with unresolved D. V lost 6 bases, J lost 8 bases, and 16 bases lay in between. The CDR3 consists of 13 residues. CDR3 residues: CASSTSGRIEAFF. The DNA of the CDR3 is TGTGCCAGCAGCACCTCAGGACGGATAGAAGCTTTCTTT.

The V and J genes are TRBV27 and TRBJ1-4, with a possible D match to TRBD1 (5 bases). The germline V gene has CDR1 MNHEY and CDR2 SMNVEV (reference sequence). V was pared by 5 bases and J by 6 bases, with 16 bases between. This CDR3 comprises 15 residues. The CDR3 loop reads CASSVINRGDEKLFF. DNA of the CDR3: TGTGCCAGCAGTGTCATTAATCGAGGGGATGAAAAACTGTTTTTT.

This chain links TRBV14 with TRBJ2-1, with TRBD1 matching over 7 bases. The CDR3 runs 17 residues. Trimming removed 5 bases from V and 4 bases from J; junction bases left unmatched: 14. The germline CDR1 and CDR2 sequences are SGHDN and FVKESK. The CDR3 loop reads CASSRMTGTDVYNEQFF. The CDR3 DNA sequence: TGTGCCAGCAGCAGAATGACAGGGACGGACGTTTACAATGAGCAGTTCTTC.

This chain joins TRBV7-7 and TRBJ2-7, with D possibly TRBD2 on 6 matching bases. CDR1 and CDR2 from the germline V gene are SSHAT and FNYEAQ (reference sequence). The CDR3 spans 15 residues. V was shortened by 10 bases and J by 4 bases, with 23 bases between the two germline ends. The CDR3 is CANSASVAGTYEQYF. Here the CDR3 DNA reads TGTGCCAACTCAGCTTCGGTGGCGGGAACGTACGAGCAGTACTTC.

CDR3: CASSARGLAASTDTQYF. DNA of the CDR3: TGTGCCAGCAGTGCTAGGGGACTAGCGGCTAGCACAGATACGCAGTATTTT. The J gene is TRBJ2-3, the V gene TRBV2; 11 nucleotides line up with TRBD2. The CDR3 covers 17 residues. From germline, CDR1 is SNHLY and CDR2 FYNNEI. V lost 4 bases, J lost 0 bases, and 6 bases stayed unmatched.

The genes are TRBV10-3 and TRBJ2-7, with 12 bases that match TRBD2. The CDR3 is made up of 17 amino acids. Germline V gene lookup returns CDR1 ENHRY and CDR2 SYGVKD. The J segment lost 6 bases and the V segment lost 4 bases, leaving 13 bases of the junction unmatched. CDR3 in DNA: TGTGCCATCAGTGCCCACCCCCGGACTAGCGGGGACCGCGAGCAGTACTTC. This sequence encodes CAISAHPRTSGDREQYF.

This chain joins TRBV6-5 and TRBJ1-1; the D is unclear. From germline, CDR1 is MNHEY and CDR2 SVGAGI. The CDR3 has 14 residues. Trimming pared 6 bases from V and 2 bases from J, leaving 13 bases between. The CDR3 region is CASSQFGGNTEAFF. Here the CDR3 DNA reads TGTGCCAGCAGCCAATTTGGTGGAAACACTGAAGCTTTCTTT.

V gene TRBV19 combines with J gene TRBJ2-2, with a tentative D call TRBD2 (5 bases). V lost 5 bases and J lost 7, with 17 bases in between. This CDR3 has 15 residues. Looked up from germline, CDR1 is LNHDA and CDR2 is SQIVND (reference sequence). CDR3 in DNA: TGTGCCAGTAGTTCCAGGCAGGAGGTTTACGGGGAGCTGTTTTTT. This codes for CASSSRQEVYGELFF.

The CDR3, as DNA: TGCGCCAGCAGCCCCTTGGGGTGGGAGGCCCCCCGGCTGAGCGAGCAGTACTTC. This gives the protein CASSPLGWEAPRLSEQYF. This chain uses TRBV5-1 with TRBJ2-7, with D perhaps TRBD2 (6 bases). V shed 4 bases and J shed 6 bases, with 29 bases lying between them. From germline, CDR1 is SGHRS and CDR2 YFSETQ. CDR3 length: 18 residues. Full variable domain (remainder filled in from reference TRBV5-1 and TRBJ2-7): KAGVTQTPRYLIKTRGQQVTLSCSPISGHRSVSWYQQTPGQGLQFLFEYFSETQRNKGNFPGRFSGRQFSNSRSEMNVSTLELGDSALYLCASSPLGWEAPRLSEQYFGPGTRLTVT.

The rearrangement joins TRBV6-1 to TRBJ1-2; D is undetermined. Germline V gives CDR1 MNHNS, CDR2 SASEGT. The ends were cut back, 3 bases at V and 5 bases at J, with 16 bases in the middle. The CDR3 is 15 residues long. In DNA form, the CDR3 reads TGTGCCAGCAGTGAGACCTTTCTTAGGCCTTATGGCTACACCTTC. Translation gives CASSETFLRPYGYTF.

This clone was seen only a few times. The J gene is TRBJ2-1, the V gene TRBV28; 8 nucleotides line up with TRBD2. Germline CDR1 reads MDHEN; CDR2 reads SYDVKM. The CDR3 spans 17 residues. Trimming cost V 7 bases and J 4 bases; bases outside gene matches: 15. CDR3 sequence (DNA): TGTGCCAGCACCCTACCGGCTGGGCGGGGGGCGTACAATGAGCAGTTCTTC. It codes for CASTLPAGRGAYNEQFF.

The chain joins TRBV14 to TRBJ2-5, with D uncertain. The CDR3 sequence is 12 residues long. V shed 4 bases and J shed 1 base, with 4 bases lying between them. From germline, CDR1 is SGHDN and CDR2 FVKESK. CDR3 in amino acids: CASSRVQETQYF. The DNA of the CDR3 is TGTGCCAGCAGCCGCGTCCAAGAGACCCAGTACTTC.

V and J are TRBV5-4 and TRBJ2-5; D gene ambiguous. In germline, CDR1 is SGHNT, CDR2 YYREEE (reference sequence). The CDR3 spans 14 residues. Trimming stripped 4 bases from V and 2 bases from J, with 12 bases between. CDR3 nucleotide sequence: TGTGCCAGCAGCCCGTACACCATACAAGAGACCCAGTACTTC. The encoded protein is CASSPYTIQETQYF.

The chain links TRBV6-6 to TRBJ1-2; D perhaps matches TRBD1 (5 bases). Trimming stripped 5 bases from V and 0 bases from J, with 13 bases between. This CDR3 has 15 amino acids. The V gene's germline CDR1 is MNHNY and CDR2 SVGAGI (reference sequence). CDR3 coding DNA: TGTGCCAGCAGTCCGGGACGGCGAGCTAACTATGGCTACACCTTC. This encodes CASSPGRRANYGYTF.

This chain uses TRBV29-1 with TRBJ1-2; D is uncertain. The germline V and J ends were trimmed by 2 bases and 3 bases, with 7 bases remaining between them. Germline loops: CDR1 SQVTM, CDR2 ANQGSEA. The CDR3 has 12 amino acids. The CDR3 loop reads CSVETAHYGYTF. CDR3 nucleotide sequence: TGCAGCGTTGAAACAGCCCACTATGGCTACACCTTC.

The J gene is TRBJ1-1, the V gene TRBV7-2; the D is unclear. Trimming stripped 1 base from V and 5 bases from J, with 11 bases between. Germline values: CDR1 SGHTA, CDR2 FQGNSA. The CDR3 spans 14 residues. CDR3 in DNA: TGTGCCAGCAGCTTAGGAGTGGGCTGGACTGAAGCTTTCTTT. Its protein is CASSLGVGWTEAFF.